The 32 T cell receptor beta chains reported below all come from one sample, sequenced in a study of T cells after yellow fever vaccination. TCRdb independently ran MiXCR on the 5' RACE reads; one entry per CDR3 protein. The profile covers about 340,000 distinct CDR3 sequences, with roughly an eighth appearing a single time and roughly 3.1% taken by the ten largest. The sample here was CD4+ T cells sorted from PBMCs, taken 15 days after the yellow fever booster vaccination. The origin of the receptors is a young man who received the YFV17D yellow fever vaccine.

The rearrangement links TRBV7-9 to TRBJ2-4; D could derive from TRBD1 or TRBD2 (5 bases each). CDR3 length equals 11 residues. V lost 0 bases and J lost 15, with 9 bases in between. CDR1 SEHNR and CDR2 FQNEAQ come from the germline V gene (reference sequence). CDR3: CASSLAGDPYF. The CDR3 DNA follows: TGTGCCAGCAGCTTAGCGGGGGACCCGTACTTC.

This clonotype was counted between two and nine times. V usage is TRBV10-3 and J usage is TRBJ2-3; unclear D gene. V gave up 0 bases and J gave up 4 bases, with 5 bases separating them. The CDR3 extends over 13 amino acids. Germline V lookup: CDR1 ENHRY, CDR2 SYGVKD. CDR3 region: CAISESPPDTQYF. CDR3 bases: TGTGCCATCAGTGAGTCGCCGCCAGATACGCAGTATTTT.

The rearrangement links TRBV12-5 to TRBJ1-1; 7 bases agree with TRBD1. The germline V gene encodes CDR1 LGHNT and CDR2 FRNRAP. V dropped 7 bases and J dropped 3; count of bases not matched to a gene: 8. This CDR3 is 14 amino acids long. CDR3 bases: TGTGCTAGTGCCTCCTGGACAGGCTACACTGAAGCTTTCTTT. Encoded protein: CASASWTGYTEAFF.

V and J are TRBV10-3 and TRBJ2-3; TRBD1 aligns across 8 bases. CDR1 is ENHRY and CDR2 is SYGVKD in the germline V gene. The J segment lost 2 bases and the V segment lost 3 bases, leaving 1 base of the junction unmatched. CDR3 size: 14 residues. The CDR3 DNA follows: TGTGCCATCAGTGAACAGGGGGACACAGATACGCAGTATTTT. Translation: CAISEQGDTDTQYF.

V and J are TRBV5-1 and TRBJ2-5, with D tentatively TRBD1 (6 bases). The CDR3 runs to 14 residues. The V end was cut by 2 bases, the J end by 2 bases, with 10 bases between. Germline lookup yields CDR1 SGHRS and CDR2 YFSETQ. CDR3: CASSLQGRQETQYF. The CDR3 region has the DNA TGCGCCAGCAGCTTACAGGGCCGGCAAGAGACCCAGTACTTC.

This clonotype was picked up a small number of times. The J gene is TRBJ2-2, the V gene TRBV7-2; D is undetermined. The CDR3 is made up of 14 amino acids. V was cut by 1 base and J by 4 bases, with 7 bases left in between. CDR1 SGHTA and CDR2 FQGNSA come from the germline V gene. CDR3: CASSLVGATGELFF. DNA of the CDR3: TGTGCCAGCAGCTTAGTTGGAGCCACCGGGGAGCTGTTTTTT. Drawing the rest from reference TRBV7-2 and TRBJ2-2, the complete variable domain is GAGVSQSPSNKVTEKGKDVELRCDPISGHTALYWYRQSLGQGLEFLIYFQGNSAPDKSGLPSDRFSAERTGGSVSTLTIQRTQQEDSAVYLCASSLVGATGELFFGEGSRLTVL.

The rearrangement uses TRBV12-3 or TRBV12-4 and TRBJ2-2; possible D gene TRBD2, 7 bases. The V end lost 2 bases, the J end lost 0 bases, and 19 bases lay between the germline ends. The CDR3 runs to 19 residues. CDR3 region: CASSLMTRGPKPNTGELFF. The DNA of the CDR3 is TGTGCCAGCAGTTTAATGACGCGGGGGCCGAAACCGAACACCGGGGAGCTGTTTTTT.

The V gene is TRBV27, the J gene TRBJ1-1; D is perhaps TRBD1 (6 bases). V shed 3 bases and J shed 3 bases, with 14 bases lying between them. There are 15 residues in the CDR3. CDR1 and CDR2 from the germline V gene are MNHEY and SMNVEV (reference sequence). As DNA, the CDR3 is TGTGCCAGCAGTTTTACCAGACAGGTGGACACTGAAGCTTTCTTT. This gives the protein CASSFTRQVDTEAFF.

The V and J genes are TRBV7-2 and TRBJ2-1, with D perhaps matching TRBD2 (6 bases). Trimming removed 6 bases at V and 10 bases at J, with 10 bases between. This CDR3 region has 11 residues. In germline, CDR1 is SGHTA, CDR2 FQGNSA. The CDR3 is CASSGGREQFF. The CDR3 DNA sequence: TGTGCCAGCAGTGGGGGGAGGGAGCAGTTCTTC.

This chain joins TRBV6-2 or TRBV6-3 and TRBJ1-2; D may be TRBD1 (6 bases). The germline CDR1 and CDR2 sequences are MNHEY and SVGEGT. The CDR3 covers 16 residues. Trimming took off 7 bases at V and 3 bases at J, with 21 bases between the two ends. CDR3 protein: CASIPTGARFDYGYTF. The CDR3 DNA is TGTGCCAGCATCCCCACGGGGGCGCGGTTTGACTATGGCTACACCTTC.

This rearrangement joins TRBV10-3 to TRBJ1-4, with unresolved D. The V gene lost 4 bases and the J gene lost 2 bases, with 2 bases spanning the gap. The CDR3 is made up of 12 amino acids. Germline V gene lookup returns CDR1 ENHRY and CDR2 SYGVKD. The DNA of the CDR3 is TGTGCCATCAGTGCTACTAATGAAAAACTGTTTTTT. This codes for CAISATNEKLFF.

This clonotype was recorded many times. The CDR3 DNA is TGTGCCAGCAGCAGCCACAGCACAGATACGCAGTATTTT. It encodes CASSSHSTDTQYF. The V gene is TRBV7-2, the J gene TRBJ2-3; D remains ambiguous. CDR1 is SGHTA and CDR2 is FQGNSA in the germline V gene. V gave up 5 bases and J gave up 0 bases, with 6 bases separating them. The CDR3 is 13 residues long.

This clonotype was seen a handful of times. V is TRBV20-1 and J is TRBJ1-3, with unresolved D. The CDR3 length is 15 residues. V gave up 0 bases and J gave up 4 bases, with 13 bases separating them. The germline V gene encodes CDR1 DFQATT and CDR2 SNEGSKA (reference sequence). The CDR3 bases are TGCAGTGCTAGAGATGGGTACCTGGAGGGAAACACCATATATTTT. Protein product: CSARDGYLEGNTIYF.

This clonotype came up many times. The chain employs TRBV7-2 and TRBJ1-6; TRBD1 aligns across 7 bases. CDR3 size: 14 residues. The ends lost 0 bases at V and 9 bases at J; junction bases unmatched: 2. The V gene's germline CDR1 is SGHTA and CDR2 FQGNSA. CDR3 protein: CASSLAGTASPLHF. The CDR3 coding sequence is TGTGCCAGCAGCTTAGCCGGGACAGCTTCACCCCTCCACTTT.

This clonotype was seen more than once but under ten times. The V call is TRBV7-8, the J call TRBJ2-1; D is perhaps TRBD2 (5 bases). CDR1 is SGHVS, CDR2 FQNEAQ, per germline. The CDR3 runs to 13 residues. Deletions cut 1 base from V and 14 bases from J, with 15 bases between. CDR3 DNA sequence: TGTGCCAGCAGCTTAGACCCTCGCGGGTCGGAGTTCTTC. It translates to CASSLDPRGSEFF.

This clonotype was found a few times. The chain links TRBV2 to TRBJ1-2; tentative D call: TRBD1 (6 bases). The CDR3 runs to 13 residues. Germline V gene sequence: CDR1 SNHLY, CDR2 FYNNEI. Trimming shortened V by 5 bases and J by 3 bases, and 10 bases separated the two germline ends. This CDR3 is CASSTGPDYGYTF. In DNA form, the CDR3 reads TGTGCCAGCAGTACAGGGCCCGACTATGGCTACACCTTC.

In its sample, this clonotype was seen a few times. The chain's CDR3 is CASSQATAQYF. CDR3 nucleotide sequence: TGTGCCAGCAGCCAAGCAACTGCGCAGTATTTT. V usage is TRBV3-1 and J usage is TRBJ2-3; D not certain. The germline V gene encodes CDR1 LGHDT and CDR2 YNNKEL (reference sequence). The CDR3 is 11 amino acids. Deletions cut 1 base from V and 10 bases from J, with 6 bases between.

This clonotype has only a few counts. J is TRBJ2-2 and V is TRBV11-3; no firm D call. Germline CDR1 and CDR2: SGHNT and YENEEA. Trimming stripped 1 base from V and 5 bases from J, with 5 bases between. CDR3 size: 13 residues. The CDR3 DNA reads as TGTGCCAGCAGCTTAGTGTGGACCGGGGAGCTGTTTTTT. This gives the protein CASSLVWTGELFF. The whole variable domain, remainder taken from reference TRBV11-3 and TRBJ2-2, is EAGVVQSPRYKIIEKKQPVAFWCNPISGHNTLYWYLQNLGQGPELLIRYENEEAVDDSQLPKDRFSAERLKGVDSTLKIQPAELGDSAVYLCASSLVWTGELFFGEGSRLTVL.

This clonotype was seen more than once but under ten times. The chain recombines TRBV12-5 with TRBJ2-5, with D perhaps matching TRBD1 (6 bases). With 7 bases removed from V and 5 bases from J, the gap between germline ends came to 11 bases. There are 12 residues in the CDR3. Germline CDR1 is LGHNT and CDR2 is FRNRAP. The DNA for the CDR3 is TGTGCTAGTGCCTGGGACACGGAGACCCAGTACTTC. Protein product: CASAWDTETQYF. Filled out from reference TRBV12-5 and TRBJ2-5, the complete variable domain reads DARVTQTPRHKVTEMGQEVTMRCQPILGHNTVFWYRQTMMQGLELLAYFRNRAPLDDSGMPKDRFSAEMPDATLATLKIQPSEPRDSAVYFCASAWDTETQYFGPGTRLLVL.

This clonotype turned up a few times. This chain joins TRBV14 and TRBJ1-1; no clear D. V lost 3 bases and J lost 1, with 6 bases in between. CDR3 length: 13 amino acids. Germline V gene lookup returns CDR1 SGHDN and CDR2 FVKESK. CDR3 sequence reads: CASSQSRNTEAFF. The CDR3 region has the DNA TGTGCCAGCAGCCAGTCCAGGAACACTGAAGCTTTCTTT.

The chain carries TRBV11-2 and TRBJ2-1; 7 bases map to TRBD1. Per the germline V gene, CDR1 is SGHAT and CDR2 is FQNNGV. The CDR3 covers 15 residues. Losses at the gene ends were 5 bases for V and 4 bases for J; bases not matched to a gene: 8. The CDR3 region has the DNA TGTGCCAGCAGCCCTCTGGACAGGCCATACAATGAGCAGTTCTTC. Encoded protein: CASSPLDRPYNEQFF.

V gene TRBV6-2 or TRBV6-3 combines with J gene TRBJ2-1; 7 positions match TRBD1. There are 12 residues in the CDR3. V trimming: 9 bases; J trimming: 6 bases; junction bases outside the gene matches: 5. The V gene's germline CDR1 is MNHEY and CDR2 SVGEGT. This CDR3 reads CASGQASNEQFF. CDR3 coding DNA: TGTGCCAGTGGACAGGCCAGCAATGAGCAGTTCTTC.

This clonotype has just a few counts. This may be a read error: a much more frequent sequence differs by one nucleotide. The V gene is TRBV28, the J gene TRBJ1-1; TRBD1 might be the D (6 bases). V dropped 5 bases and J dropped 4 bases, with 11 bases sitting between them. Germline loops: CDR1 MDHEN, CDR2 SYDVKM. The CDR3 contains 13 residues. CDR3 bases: TGTGCCAGCAGTGAACAGGGACGCACTGAAGCTTTCTTT. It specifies CASSEQGRTEAFF.

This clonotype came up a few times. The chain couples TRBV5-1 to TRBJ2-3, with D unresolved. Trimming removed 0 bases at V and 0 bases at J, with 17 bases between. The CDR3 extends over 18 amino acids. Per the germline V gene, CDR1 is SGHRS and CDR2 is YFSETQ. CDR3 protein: CASSLEALGSVSTDTQYF. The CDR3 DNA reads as TGCGCCAGCAGCTTGGAGGCCCTTGGGTCTGTTAGCACAGATACGCAGTATTTT.

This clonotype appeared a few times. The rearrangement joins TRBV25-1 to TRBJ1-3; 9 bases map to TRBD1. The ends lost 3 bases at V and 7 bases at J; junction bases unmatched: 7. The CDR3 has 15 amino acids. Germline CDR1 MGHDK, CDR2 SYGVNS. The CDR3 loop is CASSDSTGGWNTIYF. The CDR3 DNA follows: TGTGCCAGCAGTGATTCGACAGGGGGTTGGAACACCATATATTTT.

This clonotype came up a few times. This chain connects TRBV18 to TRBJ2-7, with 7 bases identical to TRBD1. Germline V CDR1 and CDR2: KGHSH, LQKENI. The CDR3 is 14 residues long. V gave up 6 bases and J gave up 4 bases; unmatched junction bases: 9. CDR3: CASSPDRVRYEQYF. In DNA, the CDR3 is TGTGCCAGCTCCCCCGACAGGGTGAGGTACGAGCAGTACTTC.

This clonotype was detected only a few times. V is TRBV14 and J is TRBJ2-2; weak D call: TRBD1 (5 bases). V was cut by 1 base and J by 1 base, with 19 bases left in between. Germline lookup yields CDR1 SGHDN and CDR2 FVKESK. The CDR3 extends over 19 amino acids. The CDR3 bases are TGTGCCAGCAGCCAAGCTTCGAACAGGAACCGAGAGAACACCGGGGAGCTGTTTTTT. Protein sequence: CASSQASNRNRENTGELFF. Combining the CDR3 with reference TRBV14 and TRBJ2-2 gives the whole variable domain EAGVTQFPSHSVIEKGQTVTLRCDPISGHDNLYWYRRVMGKEIKFLLHFVKESKQDESGMPNNRFLAERTGGTYSTLKVQPAELEDSGVYFCASSQASNRNRENTGELFFGEGSRLTVL.

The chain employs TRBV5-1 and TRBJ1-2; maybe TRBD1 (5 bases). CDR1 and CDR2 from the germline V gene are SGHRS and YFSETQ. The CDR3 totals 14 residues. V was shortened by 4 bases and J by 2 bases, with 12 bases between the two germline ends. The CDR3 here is CASSREGRNYGYTF. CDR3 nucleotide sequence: TGCGCCAGCAGCCGAGAGGGGAGGAACTATGGCTACACCTTC.

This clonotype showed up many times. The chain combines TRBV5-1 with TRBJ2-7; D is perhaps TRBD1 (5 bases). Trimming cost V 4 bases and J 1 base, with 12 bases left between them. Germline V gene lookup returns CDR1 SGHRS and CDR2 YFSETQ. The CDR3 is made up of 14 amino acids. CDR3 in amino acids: CASSGAEYSYEQYF. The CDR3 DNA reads TGCGCCAGCAGCGGGGCAGAATATTCCTACGAGCAGTACTTC.

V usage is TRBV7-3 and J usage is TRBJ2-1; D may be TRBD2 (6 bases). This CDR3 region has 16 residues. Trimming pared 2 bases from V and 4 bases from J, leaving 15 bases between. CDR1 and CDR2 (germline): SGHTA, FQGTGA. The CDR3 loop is CASSLGRGGGYNEQFF. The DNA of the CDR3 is TGTGCCAGCAGCTTAGGCCGGGGAGGAGGTTACAATGAGCAGTTCTTC. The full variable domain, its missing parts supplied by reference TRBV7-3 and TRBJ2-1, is GAGVSQTPSNKVTEKGKYVELRCDPISGHTALYWYRQSLGQGPEFLIYFQGTGAADDSGLPNDRFFAVRPEGSVSTLKIQRTERGDSAVYLCASSLGRGGGYNEQFFGPGTRLTVL.

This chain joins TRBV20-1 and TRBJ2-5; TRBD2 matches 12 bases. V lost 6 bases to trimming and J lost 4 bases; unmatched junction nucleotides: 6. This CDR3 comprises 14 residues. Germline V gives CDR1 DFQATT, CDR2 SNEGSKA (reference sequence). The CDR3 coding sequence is TGCAGTGCCCATGGACTAGCGGGGTCAGAGACCCAGTACTTC. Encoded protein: CSAHGLAGSETQYF.

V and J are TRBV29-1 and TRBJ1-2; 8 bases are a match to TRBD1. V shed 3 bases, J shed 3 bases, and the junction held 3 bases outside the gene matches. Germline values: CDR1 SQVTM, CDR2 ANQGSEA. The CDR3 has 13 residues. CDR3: CSVDPDRDYGYTF. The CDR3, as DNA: TGCAGCGTTGACCCGGACAGGGACTATGGCTACACCTTC.